The following is a TCR beta chain sequence with its context. Antigen: not known. The data belong to a study of cytomegalovirus exposure and HLA in healthy donors. The PCR was carried out with 60 Vbeta primers and 13 Jbeta primers. Authors' processing steps: In a later analysis, of about 80 million unique beta chains, roughly 9.9 million appeared in at least two donors. Repertoires were generated with immunoSEQ multiplex PCR, while TCRdb's copy carries only in-frame clones and drops some. The V and J calls and clone size come from that table; D and trimming were worked out from the DNA. Its listing shows approximately 20,000 clones. General observations from the study: Both high specificity and high sensitivity reportedly marked the classifier's diagnosis of cytomegalovirus status. One cluster of highly shared sequence variants probably arose as a sequencing artifact.

Sequenced: PBMCs. This receptor was taken from a man in his 60s in good health and CMV-seropositive.

This CDR3 reads CASRVQGYPYEQYF. CDR3 DNA sequence: TGTGCCAGCAGAGTCCAGGGCTATCCCTACGAGCAGTACTTC. This chain links TRBV6-5 with TRBJ2-7; D might be TRBD1 (5 bases). The CDR3 consists of 14 residues. Trimming stripped 6 bases from V and 2 bases from J, with 14 bases between. CDR1 is MNHEY, CDR2 SVGAGI, per germline.